The 2 T cell receptor beta chains below come from one sample, sequenced in a study of blood T cell repertoires in COVID-19. Only in-frame clones appear in the TCRdb table, and some are missing; sequencing was by immunoSEQ multiplex PCR. The repertoire holds roughly 330,000 clones, with roughly 87% as singletons. The sample consisted of peripheral blood. The receptors stem from a man under 40 with COVID-19, enrolled during active disease.

This rearrangement joins TRBV6-2 or TRBV6-3 to TRBJ1-2, with D possibly matching TRBD1 (5 bases). Germline V gene lookup returns CDR1 MNHEY and CDR2 SVGEGT. The CDR3 sequence is 14 residues long. V lost 6 bases and J lost 4, with 15 bases in between. The CDR3 DNA reads TGTGCCAGCAGCCTTACGGACACCTCCTATGGCTACACCTTC. Protein product: CASSLTDTSYGYTF.

This clone has only one observation. This chain uses TRBV19 with TRBJ1-5, with D uncertain. The germline gives CDR1 LNHDA, CDR2 SQIVND (reference sequence). V lost 5 bases to trimming and J lost 6 bases, with 17 bases between them. This CDR3 region has 15 residues. CDR3: CASSDFHGVVQPQHF. The CDR3 DNA is TGTGCCAGTAGTGATTTCCACGGGGTGGTTCAGCCCCAGCATTTT.